This T cell receptor (beta chain) stems from a study of blood T cell repertoires in COVID-19. Here immunoSEQ multiplex PCR was the method, and the copy in TCRdb shows in-frame clones only, minus some. Of hundreds of thousands of clones in the sample, 79% were seen once. The germline gives CDR1 ENHRY, CDR2 SYGVKD. Trimming pared 0 bases from V and 0 bases from J, leaving 10 bases between. This CDR3 region has 16 residues. The sequence was collected from a woman in her 40s with active or convalescent COVID-19. Sequenced input: peripheral blood. The chain employs TRBV10-3 and TRBJ2-3; D not resolved. Here the CDR3 reads CAISESARTSTDTQYF. The CDR3, as DNA: TGTGCCATCAGTGAGTCGGCCCGCACGAGCACAGATACGCAGTATTTT.